This T cell receptor beta chain was identified in a study of early T cells in non-severe SARS-CoV-2 infection. After removal of 6 bases from V and 1 base from J, the junction contained 6 bases not matched to a gene. Per germline, CDR1 WSHSY and CDR2 SAAADI. The CDR3 length is 15 residues. Study findings and constraints: Clonotype matching in VDJdb favored anti-spike CD8 responses and did not capture private and CD4 specificities.

This clonotype has a handful of counts. Its antigen is undetermined. The TCR library protocol was used to attach unique molecular identifiers. These identifiers were attached to individual cDNA molecules. TCRdb reanalysed the 5' RACE reads using MiXCR and keeps one entry per CDR3 protein. The table records fewer than 120,000 distinct CDR3 sequences, over 10% of them present only once. The sample in question was whole blood, obtained at baseline. The receptor comes from an adult who was a healthcare worker with PCR-confirmed SARS-CoV-2 infection or an uninfected control (not recorded which). The chain joins TRBV10-2 to TRBJ2-4; 7 bases match TRBD2. The CDR3 DNA sequence: TGCGCCAGCAGGAGTTATAGCGGGGCCAAAAACATTCAGTACTTC. Amino acids: CASRSYSGAKNIQYF.